This T cell receptor (beta chain) is drawn from a study of OX40 agonist ivuxolimab in advanced cancers. In germline, CDR1 is WSHSY, CDR2 SAAADI. This CDR3 spans 13 amino acids. The V end was cut by 10 bases, the J end by 1 base, with 11 bases between. Concerning this clone: The antigen is not known.

Study-wide points: In general, CD8+ T cells held more expanded clones than CD4+ did, on average. Clonal expansion among partial responders at 0.1-3.0 mg/kg ranked near the lowest.

The repertoire was sequenced with immunoSEQ multiplex PCR; TCRdb's copy has only in-frame clones and lacks some. Of about 46,000 clones listed, more than 85% are singletons. The starting material was CD4+ or CD8+ T cells sorted from blood, obtained in a trial of the OX40 agonist ivuxolimab. The receptor was isolated from an adult with an advanced solid tumor such as melanoma, head and neck, liver or kidney cancer. V is TRBV10-2 and J is TRBJ1-5; D uncertain. CDR3: CATLEQSNQPQHF. The CDR3, as DNA: TGCGCCACCCTGGAGCAGAGCAATCAGCCCCAGCATTTT.